The text below deals with one T cell receptor (beta chain). Its antigen is undetermined. The V gene's germline CDR1 is SGDLS and CDR2 YYNGEE. This CDR3 comprises 15 residues. This specimen comes from a study of CXCR3-negative and CXCR3-positive naive CD8 T cells. Study-level findings and limits: CXCR3-positive naive cells carried more hydrophobic TRB CDR3s than CXCR3-negative ones.

With UMI labels, 5' RACE was used to prepare the TRB cDNA libraries. TCRdb reanalyzed the 5' RACE reads, giving one entry per CDR3 protein sequence and no DNA. This table lists approximately 120,000 distinct CDR3 sequences. This chain uses TRBV9 with TRBJ1-2; as DNA is missing, the TRBD1 call by TCRdb cannot be tested. The source is a human donor in good health. Some clones in this sample may be carry-over from other donors' samples. Specimen: naive CXCR3+ CD8+ T cells from blood. The subset here: CD45RO-CCR7+CD27+CD95- naive CD8+ T cells expressing CXCR3 (TNR3+). The CDR3 region is CASSVGAGAYYGYTF.